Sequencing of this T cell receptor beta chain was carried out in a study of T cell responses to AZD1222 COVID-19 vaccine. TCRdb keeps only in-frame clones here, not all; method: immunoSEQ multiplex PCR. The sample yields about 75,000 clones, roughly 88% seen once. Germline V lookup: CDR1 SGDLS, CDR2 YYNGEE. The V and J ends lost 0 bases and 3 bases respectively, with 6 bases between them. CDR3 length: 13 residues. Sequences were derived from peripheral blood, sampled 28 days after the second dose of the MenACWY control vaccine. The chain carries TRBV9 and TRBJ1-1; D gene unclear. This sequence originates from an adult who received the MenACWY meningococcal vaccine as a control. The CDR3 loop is CASSVGGDTEAFF. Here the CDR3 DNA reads TGTGCCAGCAGCGTAGGGGGAGACACTGAAGCTTTCTTT.